This record looks at one T cell receptor beta chain sequence and its context. There is no known antigen for this receptor. One base away there is no much larger clone; base qualities are not given. These data come from a study of CD8 T cells in ankylosing spondylitis (TCRdb year 2017). At the level of the whole study: T cell receptor beta repertoires were profiled in healthy donors and ankylosing spondylitis patients so that disease-linked TCR variants could be found. In total, the full study cohort was made up of 100 to 140 healthy donors and 25 ankylosing spondylitis patients. Peripheral blood was sampled, and synovial fluid was also collected from ankylosing spondylitis patients. Broader findings and caveats from the paper: A TCR beta motif of several highly homologous amino acid variants appeared characteristic of blood from ankylosing spondylitis patients. Some of the motif variants had been reported before in the synovial fluid and blood of reactive arthritis patients, a finding that suggests common disease-initiation mechanisms. The disease-linked clones were reported as significantly enriched in matched synovial fluid samples from ankylosing spondylitis patients. A CD8+ phenotype was shown by the disease-linked clones, which were found at relatively low frequencies in peripheral blood.

Instrument on record: Illumina HiSeq 2500. Quantitative 5'-RACE with molecular barcodes was used to prepare TCR beta libraries. The source study handled its data this way. A new computational method based on a probabilistic model of VDJ rearrangement was used to identify disease-linked TCR variants. The public reads were reanalyzed by TCRdb: fastp trimming at Q25, MiXCR alignment, in-frame beta chains only. Every distinct CDR3 protein forms one entry, paired with its most common genes and DNA. The authors' filters were not applied to this entry. In all, the sample holds about 500,000 distinct CDR3 sequences, and roughly 13% of those were seen once. About 6.8% of the sample is held by the ten biggest clonotypes. The source of this sequence is a male donor with ankylosing spondylitis. Input material: blood, either unsorted or a sorted T cell fraction (not recorded which).

The CDR3 sequence is CASSQDYQRGTEQFF. The nucleotides are TGTGCCAGCAGCCAGGACTACCAGCGGGGGACTGAGCAGTTCTTC. The chain is made from TRBV14 and TRBJ2-1; 8 bases in between match TRBD2. The CDR3 holds 15 amino acids from the cysteine to the phenylalanine. Only the CDR3 DNA stays, 45 bases, in frame from base 1. Relative to germline, V is missing 3 bases and J is missing 9 bases, with 10 bases of the junction outside any gene match. CDR1 is given as SGHDN and CDR2 as FVKESK, both from the germline V gene.